The TCR beta chain described here comes from a study of tumor-infiltrating lymphocytes in primary liver carcinoma. Joint extraction of RNA and DNA used about 17-31 mg of bulk tissue that was unsorted. Each individual tumor supplied samples from five separate regions. Researchers generated TCR beta cDNA from about 460 ng of total RNA, relying on a constant-region primer. It was through three nested multiplex PCR rounds of slightly modified ARM-PCR that TCR beta libraries arose. It was with TRBV1-TRBV30 forward primers and a C-beta reverse primer that the first two PCR rounds were run, at approximately 9 cycles each. TCRdb re-called the multiplex PCR reads with MiXCR, one entry per CDR3 protein. The table includes some 94,000 distinct CDR3 sequences, almost 70% detected once. The ends lost 7 bases at V and 6 bases at J; junction bases unmatched: 20. Germline CDR1 and CDR2: MNHNS and SASEGT. The CDR3 has 18 amino acids.

This clonotype was found many times. The sequence was collected from a woman in her sixties or seventies with primary liver carcinoma and hepatitis B virus infection. The sample taken for sequencing was liver tumor tissue from sampling region 5. Noted subset: tumor region T5, tumor centre. J is TRBJ2-1 and V is TRBV6-1; 8 bases agree with TRBD2. The CDR3 bases are TGTGCCAGCAAGTGGTCTGCGATGACGGGAGGGCTGTTCAATGAGCAGTTCTTC. It is translated as CASKWSAMTGGLFNEQFF.